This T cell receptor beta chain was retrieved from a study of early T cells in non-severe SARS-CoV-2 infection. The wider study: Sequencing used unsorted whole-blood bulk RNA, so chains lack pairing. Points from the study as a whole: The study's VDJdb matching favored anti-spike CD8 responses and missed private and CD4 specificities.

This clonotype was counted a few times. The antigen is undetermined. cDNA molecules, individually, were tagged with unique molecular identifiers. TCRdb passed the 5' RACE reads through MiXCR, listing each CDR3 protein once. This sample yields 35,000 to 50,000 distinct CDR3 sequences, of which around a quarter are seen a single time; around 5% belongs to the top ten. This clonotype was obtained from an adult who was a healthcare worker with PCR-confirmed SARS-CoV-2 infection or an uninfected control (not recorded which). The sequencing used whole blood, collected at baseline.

The CDR3 DNA is TGTGCTAGCCAGGGAGGCAGATCCCTACTTCAGAGCTCTGGAAACACCATATATTTT. This gives the protein CASQGGRSLLQSSGNTIYF. The chain employs TRBV13 and TRBJ1-3, with D possibly TRBD1 on 5 matching bases. CDR1 is PRHDT and CDR2 is FYEKMQ in the germline V gene (reference sequence). The length of the CDR3 is 19 residues.